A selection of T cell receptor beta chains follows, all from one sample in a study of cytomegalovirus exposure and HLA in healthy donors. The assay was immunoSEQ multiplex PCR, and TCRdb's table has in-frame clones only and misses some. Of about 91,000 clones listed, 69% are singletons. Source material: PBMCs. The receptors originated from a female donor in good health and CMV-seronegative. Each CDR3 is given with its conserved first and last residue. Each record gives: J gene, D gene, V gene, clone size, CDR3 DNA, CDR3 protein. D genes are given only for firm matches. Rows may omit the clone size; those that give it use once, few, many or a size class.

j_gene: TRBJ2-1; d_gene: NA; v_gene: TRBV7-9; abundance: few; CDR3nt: TGTGCCAGCAGCGTAAGCGGCAGCTCCTACAATGAGCAGTTCTTC; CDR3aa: CASSVSGSSYNEQFF
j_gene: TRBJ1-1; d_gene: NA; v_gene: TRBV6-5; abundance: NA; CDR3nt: TGTGCCAGCAGTTACTCTTCCAGTGCGAACACTGAAGCTTTCTTT; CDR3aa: CASSYSSSANTEAFF
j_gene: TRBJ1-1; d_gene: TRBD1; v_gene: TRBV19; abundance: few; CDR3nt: TGTGCCAGTAGTCTCCAACAGGGGGCCACTGAAGCTTTCTTT; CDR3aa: CASSLQQGATEAFF
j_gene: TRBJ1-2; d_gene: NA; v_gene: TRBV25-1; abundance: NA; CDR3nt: TGTGCCAGCAGTGGAACAGTTAACTATGGCTACACCTTC; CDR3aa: CASSGTVNYGYTF
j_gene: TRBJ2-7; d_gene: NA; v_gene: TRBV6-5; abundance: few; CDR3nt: TGTGCCAGCAGTTACTCGAGTGGCGGTTCTCCCTACGAGCAGTACTTC; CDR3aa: CASSYSSGGSPYEQYF
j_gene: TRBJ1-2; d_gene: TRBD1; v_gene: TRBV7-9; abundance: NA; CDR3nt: TGTGCCAGCAGCCTGGACAGGGCCAATGGCTACACCTTC; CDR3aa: CASSLDRANGYTF
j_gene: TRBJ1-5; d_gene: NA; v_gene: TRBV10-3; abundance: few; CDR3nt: TGTGCCATCAGGAAGGACATCAATCAGCCCCAGCATTTT; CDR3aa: CAIRKDINQPQHF
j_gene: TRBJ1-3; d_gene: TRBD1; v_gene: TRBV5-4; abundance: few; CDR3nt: TGTGCCAGCAGCTCCCGACAGGGGGATGGAAACACCATATATTTT; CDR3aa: CASSSRQGDGNTIYF
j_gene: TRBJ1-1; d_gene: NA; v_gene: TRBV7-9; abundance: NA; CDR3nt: TGTTCCAGCAGCCAGGCGGGTATGTCTGAAGCTTTCTTT; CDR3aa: CSSSQAGMSEAFF
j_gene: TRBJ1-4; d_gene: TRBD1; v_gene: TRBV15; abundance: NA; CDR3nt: TGTGCCACCAGCAGAGCAGGGGGCACTAATGAAAAACTGTTTTTT; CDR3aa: CATSRAGGTNEKLFF
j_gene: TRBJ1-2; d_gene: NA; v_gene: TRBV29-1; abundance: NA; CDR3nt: TGCAGCGTTGAAGATATGAACCGGGGTTTGGATGGCTACACCTTC; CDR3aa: CSVEDMNRGLDGYTF
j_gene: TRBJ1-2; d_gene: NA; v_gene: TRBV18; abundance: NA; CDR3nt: TGTGCCAGCTCACCGCCGGCAGGGGCCAACTATGGCTACACCTTC; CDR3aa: CASSPPAGANYGYTF
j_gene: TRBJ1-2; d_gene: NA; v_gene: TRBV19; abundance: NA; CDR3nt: TGTGCCAGTAGTATAGATGTTTCAGGGATTCCCGGCTACACCTTC; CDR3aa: CASSIDVSGIPGYTF
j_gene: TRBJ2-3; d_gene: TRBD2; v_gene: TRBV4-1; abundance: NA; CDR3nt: TGCGCCACCAGCCAAGGGGCACTAGCGCTTACTAGCACAGATACGCAGTATTTT; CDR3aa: CATSQGALALTSTDTQYF
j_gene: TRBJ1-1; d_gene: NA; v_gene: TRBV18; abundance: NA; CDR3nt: TGTGCCAGCTCGCCTACCCGGACTTTCCTCCCTGAAGCTTTCTTT; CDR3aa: CASSPTRTFLPEAFF
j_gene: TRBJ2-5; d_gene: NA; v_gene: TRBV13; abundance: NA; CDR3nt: TGTGCCAGCAGCCCCCGTTCAGGGACCCAGTACTTC; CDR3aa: CASSPRSGTQYF
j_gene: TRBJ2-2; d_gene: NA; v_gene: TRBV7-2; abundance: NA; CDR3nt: TGTGCCAGCAGCTTCTATCGGGAGCTGTTTTTT; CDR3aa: CASSFYRELFF
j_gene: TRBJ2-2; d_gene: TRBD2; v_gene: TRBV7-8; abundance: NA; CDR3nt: TGTGCCAGCAGTCCCGGGACTAGAGGTTGGCGGGAGCTGTTTTTT; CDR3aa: CASSPGTRGWRELFF
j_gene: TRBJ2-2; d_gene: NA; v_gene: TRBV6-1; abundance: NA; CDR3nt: TGTGCCAGCAGCCTAGCTGCCGGGGAGCTGTTTTTT; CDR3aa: CASSLAAGELFF
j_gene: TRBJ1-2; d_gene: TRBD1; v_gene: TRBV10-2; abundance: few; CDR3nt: TGCGCCAGCAGTGACCCGGCGGACAGGGTCTATGGCTACACCTTC; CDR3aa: CASSDPADRVYGYTF
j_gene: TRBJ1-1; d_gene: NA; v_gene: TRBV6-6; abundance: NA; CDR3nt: TGTGCCAGCAGTTACGACAGGAGGACTGAAGCTTTCTTT; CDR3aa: CASSYDRRTEAFF
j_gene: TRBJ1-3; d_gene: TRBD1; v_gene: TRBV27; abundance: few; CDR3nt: TGTGCCAGCATCCCGGGACAGGGCTCTATCACCATATATTTT; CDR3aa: CASIPGQGSITIYF
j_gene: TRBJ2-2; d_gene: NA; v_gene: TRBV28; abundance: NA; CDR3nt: TGTGCCAGCAATCACAGGGTTACCGGGGAGCTGTTTTTT; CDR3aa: CASNHRVTGELFF
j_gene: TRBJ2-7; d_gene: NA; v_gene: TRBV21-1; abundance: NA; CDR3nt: TGTGCCAGCACCGTGGGACAGCCCTACGAGCAGTACTTC; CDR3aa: CASTVGQPYEQYF
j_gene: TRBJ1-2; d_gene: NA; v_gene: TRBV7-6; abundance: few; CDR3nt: TGTGCCAGCAGCCCCAGGACAGACCAAACGGGCTACACCTTC; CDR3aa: CASSPRTDQTGYTF
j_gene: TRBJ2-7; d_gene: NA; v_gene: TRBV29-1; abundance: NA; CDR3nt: TGCAGCGTTATACACCATGGGGCGTACGAGCAGTACTTC; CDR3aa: CSVIHHGAYEQYF
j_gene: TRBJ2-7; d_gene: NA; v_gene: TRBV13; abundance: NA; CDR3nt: TGTGCCAGCAGCTTTTCAGGCTTCGAGCAGTACTTC; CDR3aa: CASSFSGFEQYF
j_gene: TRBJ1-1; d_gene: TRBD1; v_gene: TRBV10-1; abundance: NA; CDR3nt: TGCGCCAGCAGCTCCGGGACAGGGGGCACTGAAGCTTTCTTT; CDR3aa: CASSSGTGGTEAFF
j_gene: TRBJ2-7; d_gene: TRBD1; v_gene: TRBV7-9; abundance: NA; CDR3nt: TGTTCCAGCAGCCTCGTCGGACAGGGGAACGAGCAGTACTTC; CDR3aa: CSSSLVGQGNEQYF
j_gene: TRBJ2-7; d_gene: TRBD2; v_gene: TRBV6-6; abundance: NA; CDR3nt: TGTGCCAGCAGAGGGAGGGTCTACGAGCAGTACTTC; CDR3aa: CASRGRVYEQYF
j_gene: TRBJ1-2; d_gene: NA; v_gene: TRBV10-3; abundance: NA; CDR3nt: TGTGCCATCAGTGGGCCGGGGGGTGGCTACACCTTC; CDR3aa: CAISGPGGGYTF
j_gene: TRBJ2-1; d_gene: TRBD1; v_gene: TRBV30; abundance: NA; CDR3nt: TGTGCCTGGGACAGGGGTAGCGGCTACAATGAGCAGTTCTTC; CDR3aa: CAWDRGSGYNEQFF
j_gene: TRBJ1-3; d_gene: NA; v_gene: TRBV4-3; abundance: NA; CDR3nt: TGCGCCAGCAGCGTCCAGCCACAGAGCTCTGGAAACACCATATATTTT; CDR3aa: CASSVQPQSSGNTIYF
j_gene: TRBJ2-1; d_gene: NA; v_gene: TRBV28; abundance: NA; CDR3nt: TGTGCCAGCAGTTTCACAGGGACGGGCTACAATGAGCAGTTCTTC; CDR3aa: CASSFTGTGYNEQFF
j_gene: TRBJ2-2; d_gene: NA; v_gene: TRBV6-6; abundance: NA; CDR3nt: TGTGCCAGCAGTTACGACTCAGGGGTGGCCGGGGAGCTGTTTTTT; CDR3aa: CASSYDSGVAGELFF
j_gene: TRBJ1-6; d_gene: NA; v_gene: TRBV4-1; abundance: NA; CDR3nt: TGCGCCAGCAGCCAAGGCCGCGAGTTTCTTTCACCCCTCCACTTT; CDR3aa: CASSQGREFLSPLHF
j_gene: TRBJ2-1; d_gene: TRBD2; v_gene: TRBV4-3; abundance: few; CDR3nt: TGCGCCAGCAGCCAACTAGCGGGGGGCCTAGGGGAGCAGTTCTTC; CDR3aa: CASSQLAGGLGEQFF
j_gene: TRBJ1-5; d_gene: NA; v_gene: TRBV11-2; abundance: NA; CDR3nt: TGTGCCAGCAGCTTGGGAGGGGGAGGTCAGCCCCAGCATTTT; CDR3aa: CASSLGGGGQPQHF
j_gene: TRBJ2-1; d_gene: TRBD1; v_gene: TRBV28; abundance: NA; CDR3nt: TGTGCCAGCAGTTTCGGGGACAGGGGCAGGTGGGAGCAGTTCTTC; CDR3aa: CASSFGDRGRWEQFF
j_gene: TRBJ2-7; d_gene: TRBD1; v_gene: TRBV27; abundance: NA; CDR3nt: TGTGCCAGCAGTCCGATTACAGGGGGCTACTCCTACGAGCAGTACTTC; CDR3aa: CASSPITGGYSYEQYF
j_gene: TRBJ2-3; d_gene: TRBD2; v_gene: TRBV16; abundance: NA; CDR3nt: TGTGCCAGCAGCCAATCGAGGGGGACTAGCGGAGATACGCAGTATTTT; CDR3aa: CASSQSRGTSGDTQYF
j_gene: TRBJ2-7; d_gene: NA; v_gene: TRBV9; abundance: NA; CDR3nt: TGTGCCAGCAGCGCCGGACAGTCCTTTACCTACGAGCAGTACTTC; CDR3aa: CASSAGQSFTYEQYF
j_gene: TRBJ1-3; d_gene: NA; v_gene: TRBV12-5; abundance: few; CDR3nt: TGTGCTAGTGGGGGGGAGGGATCTGGAAACACCATATATTTT; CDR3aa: CASGGEGSGNTIYF
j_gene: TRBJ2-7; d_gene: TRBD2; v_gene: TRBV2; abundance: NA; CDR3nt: TGTGCCAGCAAAGGTTATAGCGGGAGCGGTTACGAGCAGTACTTC; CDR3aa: CASKGYSGSGYEQYF
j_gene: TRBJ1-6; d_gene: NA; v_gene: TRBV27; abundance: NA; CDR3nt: TGTGCCAGCAGTTCTCGGACAGCATATAATTCACCCCTCCACTTT; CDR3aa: CASSSRTAYNSPLHF
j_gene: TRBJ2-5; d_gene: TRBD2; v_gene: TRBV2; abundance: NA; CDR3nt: TGTGCCAGCAGCCGGGGGGGAGGGGAGACCCAGTACTTC; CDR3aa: CASSRGGGETQYF
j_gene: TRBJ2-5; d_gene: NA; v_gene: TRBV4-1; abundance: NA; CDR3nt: TGCGCCAGCAGCCTAGGGACTTCCCCCTATAAAGAGACCCAGTACTTC; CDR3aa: CASSLGTSPYKETQYF
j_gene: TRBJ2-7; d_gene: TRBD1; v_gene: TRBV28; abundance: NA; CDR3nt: TGTGCCAGCAGTTCCCACAGGGGGGCCTACGAGCAGTACTTC; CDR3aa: CASSSHRGAYEQYF